This note documents a single T cell receptor (beta chain) sequence. Its antigen remains unidentified. The PCR contained 60 Vbeta and 13 Jbeta primers. Source study methods: It was a later analysis that counted roughly 80 million unique TCR beta chains, of which some 9.9 million were shared. Sequenced by immunoSEQ multiplex PCR; TCRdb stores in-frame clones only, minus some. V and J calls and clone size are as listed in that table; D and trimming were resolved from the DNA. Found here are approximately 190,000 clones, about nine tenths of them singletons; the top ten hold around 1%. This specimen belongs to a study of cytomegalovirus exposure and HLA in healthy donors. Study conclusions and caveats: In a later analysis, DRB1 alleles had the most associated TCRs; HLA-C alleles the fewest. As was reported, the HLA-A and HLA-B alleles of most subjects were accurately predicted from TCR beta sequences. A few CMV-associated chains were confirmed in vitro to be specific for CMV antigens.

The CDR3 loop spans 15 amino acids. Trimming left V 3 bases short and J 3 bases short, with 13 bases between. The germline CDR1 and CDR2 sequences are SGDLS and YYNGEE. The source is a boy younger than 10 in good health and CMV-seronegative. The V call is TRBV9, the J call TRBJ2-1; weak D call: TRBD2 (6 bases). Sequencing was done on a sample of PBMCs. CDR3 sequence reads: CASSGGVVSYNEQFF. CDR3 sequence (DNA): TGTGCCAGCAGCGGGGGGGTGGTGAGCTACAATGAGCAGTTCTTC.